These 29 T cell receptor beta chains were all obtained from the same sample, sequenced in a study of cytomegalovirus exposure and HLA in healthy donors. The PCR was carried out with 60 Vbeta primers and 13 Jbeta primers. Measured with immunoSEQ multiplex PCR; TCRdb has only the in-frame clones, and not every one. The sample is made up of tens of thousands of clones, and the top ten hold less than 4% of it. The specimen was PBMCs. The receptors here all came from a male donor in good health and CMV-seronegative.

The gene calls are TRBV28 and TRBJ1-2; possibly TRBD1 for D (5 bases). The length of the CDR3 is 14 residues. Germline values: CDR1 MDHEN, CDR2 SYDVKM. Deletions cut 5 bases from V and 6 bases from J, with 16 bases between. The CDR3 DNA reads as TGTGCCAGCAGTACCCTACCTCAGGGAAATGGCTACACCTTC. Translated: CASSTLPQGNGYTF.

The V call is TRBV4-2, the J call TRBJ2-7; 11 bases are shared with TRBD1. The germline V gene has CDR1 LGHNA and CDR2 YNFKEQ. CDR3 length: 14 amino acids. Unmatched junction bases numbered 5, after V lost 8 bases and J lost 2 bases. The CDR3 DNA reads as TGTGCCAGCGCGCCGGGACAGGGGGCCTACGAGCAGTACTTC. It codes for CASAPGQGAYEQYF.

The chain carries TRBV10-3 and TRBJ1-1; D is possibly TRBD1 (5 bases). Per germline, CDR1 ENHRY and CDR2 SYGVKD. V lost 6 bases to trimming and J lost 1 base, with 12 bases between them. The CDR3 extends over 14 amino acids. The CDR3 DNA reads TGTGCCATCAGGTCTACGACAGCGAACACTGAAGCTTTCTTT. It codes for CAIRSTTANTEAFF.

The chain couples TRBV5-6 to TRBJ1-2; unclear D gene. The CDR3 extends over 14 amino acids. Germline assignment: CDR1 SGHDT and CDR2 YYEEEE. Trimming removed 0 bases at V and 6 bases at J, with 12 bases between. The CDR3 loop is CASSLGLPGDGYTF. The DNA of the CDR3 is TGTGCCAGCAGCTTGGGACTGCCCGGGGATGGCTACACCTTC.

This chain links TRBV9 with TRBJ2-5, with D possibly matching TRBD1 (5 bases). This CDR3 spans 15 amino acids. V was shortened by 0 bases and J by 5 bases, with 14 bases between the two germline ends. Germline-derived CDR1 and CDR2 are SGDLS and YYNGEE. The CDR3 coding sequence is TGTGCCAGCAGCGTAGGGCAGGGCCCCGAGGAGACCCAGTACTTC. Amino acid sequence: CASSVGQGPEETQYF.

The chain has TRBV11-1 and TRBJ2-7, with 9 bases lining up with TRBD2. Germline CDR1 is SGHAT and CDR2 is FQDESV (reference sequence). Trimming took 5 bases from V and 3 from J; bases not matched to a gene: 8. The CDR3 runs 15 residues. This CDR3 reads CASSPEIAGVYEQYF. CDR3 bases: TGTGCCAGCAGCCCCGAAATAGCGGGAGTCTACGAGCAGTACTTC.

CDR3 region: CASSWGASGPFSYEQYF. Written as DNA, the CDR3 is TGTGCCAGCAGCTGGGGGGCTAGCGGTCCCTTCTCCTACGAGCAGTACTTC. The genes are TRBV7-9 and TRBJ2-7; D is possibly TRBD2 (7 bases). Trimming cost V 4 bases and J 0 bases, with 19 bases left between them. The CDR3 is made up of 17 amino acids. The V gene's germline CDR1 is SEHNR and CDR2 FQNEAQ (reference sequence). The variable domain in full, completed from reference TRBV7-9 and TRBJ2-7, reads DTGVSQNPRHKITKRGQNVTFRCDPISEHNRLYWYRQTLGQGPEFLTYFQNEAQLEKSRLLSDRFSAERPKGSFSTLEIQRTEQGDSAMYLCASSWGASGPFSYEQYFGPGTRLTVT.

The chain is built from TRBV5-1 and TRBJ1-2, with D hard to call. Germline V CDR1 and CDR2: SGHRS, YFSETQ. The ends were cut back, 2 bases at V and 0 bases at J, with 14 bases in the middle. This CDR3 has 16 residues. DNA for the CDR3: TGCGCCAGCAGCTTCTCATTCGACAAAGCTAACTATGGCTACACCTTC. It codes for CASSFSFDKANYGYTF.

J is TRBJ2-1 and V is TRBV11-2; D possibly corresponds to TRBD2 (6 bases). The germline gives CDR1 SGHAT, CDR2 FQNNGV. V was trimmed by 1 base and J by 0 bases, leaving 13 bases between them. The CDR3 totals 17 residues. CDR3 in DNA: TGTGCCAGCAGCTTAGGTCGGGGGTCGAGCTCCTACAATGAGCAGTTCTTC. This sequence encodes CASSLGRGSSSYNEQFF.

This rearrangement joins TRBV28 to TRBJ2-7; tentatively, D is TRBD2 (5 bases). The CDR3 covers 11 residues. V was shortened by 6 bases and J by 5 bases, with 8 bases between the two germline ends. Germline V gene lookup returns CDR1 MDHEN and CDR2 SYDVKM. Here the CDR3 reads CASSSGDEQYF. DNA of the CDR3: TGTGCCAGCAGCTCCGGGGACGAGCAGTACTTC.

The chain is built from TRBV7-6 and TRBJ2-2, with D possibly TRBD2 on 5 matching bases. Trimming took off 2 bases at V and 2 bases at J, with 12 bases between the two ends. Germline V gives CDR1 SGHVS, CDR2 FNYEAQ. CDR3 length equals 16 residues. The CDR3 DNA is TGTGCCAGCAGCTTACGCGGACGGGGAAACACCGGGGAGCTGTTTTTT. Translating it yields CASSLRGRGNTGELFF. The full variable domain, its missing parts supplied by reference TRBV7-6 and TRBJ2-2, is GAGVSQSPRYKVTKRGQDVALRCDPISGHVSLYWYRQALGQGPEFLTYFNYEAQQDKSGLPNDRFSAERPEGSISTLTIQRTEQRDSAMYRCASSLRGRGNTGELFFGEGSRLTVL.

This chain joins TRBV28 and TRBJ1-1; the D gene is possibly TRBD1 (5 bases). The CDR3 spans 16 residues. Germline values: CDR1 MDHEN, CDR2 SYDVKM. Trimming removed 7 bases at V and 1 base at J, with 19 bases between. The CDR3 loop is CASNTGGTAANTEAFF. The CDR3 DNA reads TGTGCCAGCAATACTGGAGGGACCGCTGCGAACACTGAAGCTTTCTTT.

V is TRBV7-9 and J is TRBJ2-5; no clear D gene. Germline lookup yields CDR1 SEHNR and CDR2 FQNEAQ (reference sequence). This CDR3 has 15 amino acids. Trimming cost V 1 base and J 5 bases, with 14 bases left between them. This CDR3 is CASSLVPRPGETQYF. The DNA of the CDR3 is TGTGCCAGCAGCTTAGTACCAAGGCCCGGGGAGACCCAGTACTTC.

This chain joins TRBV9 and TRBJ2-1, with no clear D. The CDR3 spans 13 residues. Germline CDR1 SGDLS, CDR2 YYNGEE. V lost 4 bases to trimming and J lost 6 bases, with 11 bases between them. The CDR3 coding sequence is TGTGCCAGCAGCTCTTACGCCGGCAATGAGCAGTTCTTC. Amino acid sequence: CASSSYAGNEQFF.

This sequence joins TRBV7-2 and TRBJ2-7; a possible D gene is TRBD1 (6 bases). Germline V gives CDR1 SGHTA, CDR2 FQGNSA. This CDR3 is 15 amino acids long. V was cut by 4 bases and J by 0 bases, with 13 bases left in between. The DNA of the CDR3 is TGTGCCAGCAGCTCAGGGGCAGGTAGCTCCTACGAGCAGTACTTC. This sequence encodes CASSSGAGSSYEQYF.

The chain couples TRBV4-3 to TRBJ2-3; 10 nucleotides line up with TRBD2. V shed 5 bases, J shed 7 bases, and the junction held 9 bases outside the gene matches. Germline values: CDR1 LGHNA, CDR2 YSLEER. The CDR3 consists of 15 residues. CDR3 nucleotide sequence: TGCGCCAGCAGCATCCTAGCGGGGGTGGGTAATACGCAGTATTTT. It codes for CASSILAGVGNTQYF.

The genes are TRBV28 and TRBJ1-2; 7 bases line up with TRBD1. CDR3 length equals 14 residues. Looked up from germline, CDR1 is MDHEN and CDR2 is SYDVKM. The V segment lost 6 bases and the J segment 5 bases; nucleotides outside the gene matches: 9. CDR3 in DNA: TGTGCCAGCAGCCTCAGGGACAGCGCGTATGGCTACACCTTC. Translation gives CASSLRDSAYGYTF.

The V and J genes are TRBV6-1 and TRBJ1-1; possibly TRBD1 for D (5 bases). From germline, CDR1 is MNHNS and CDR2 SASEGT. V lost 1 base and J lost 2, with 8 bases in between. The CDR3 sequence is 14 residues long. The CDR3 spells CASSEGQSNTEAFF. The CDR3, as DNA: TGTGCCAGCAGTGAAGGACAGAGTAACACTGAAGCTTTCTTT.

V usage is TRBV6-1 and J usage is TRBJ2-7; 7 positions match TRBD1. The CDR3 length is 13 residues. The trim removed 7 bases at V and 3 bases at J, leaving 6 bases unmatched. Germline V gives CDR1 MNHNS, CDR2 SASEGT. The chain's CDR3 is CASNRGIRYEQYF. In DNA form, the CDR3 reads TGTGCCAGCAACAGGGGCATCCGCTACGAGCAGTACTTC.

The gene calls are TRBV7-2 and TRBJ2-5; 12 nucleotides match TRBD2. Unmatched junction bases numbered 11, after V lost 5 bases and J lost 4 bases. This CDR3 contains 17 residues. Germline CDR1 SGHTA, CDR2 FQGNSA. CDR3 in amino acids: CASSVSSGGVGGETQYF. The CDR3 coding sequence is TGTGCCAGCAGCGTATCTAGCGGGGGGGTAGGGGGAGAGACCCAGTACTTC. The variable domain in full, with the rest retrieved from reference TRBV7-2 and TRBJ2-5, is GAGVSQSPSNKVTEKGKDVELRCDPISGHTALYWYRQSLGQGLEFLIYFQGNSAPDKSGLPSDRFSAERTGGSVSTLTIQRTQQEDSAVYLCASSVSSGGVGGETQYFGPGTRLLVL.

This rearrangement joins TRBV12-2 to TRBJ2-7; no check of the table's D call, TRBD1, against the DNA was made. TRBV12-2 is flagged as a pseudogene. CDR3 size: 16 residues. The DNA for the CDR3 is TGTGCAAGTCGCCTAATCAGGGGCTTCCCCTCCTACGAGCAGTACTTC. It translates to CASRLIRGFPSYEQYF.

As concerns this clone: An end of the junction differs from the germline gene, which may be a read error. The V gene is TRBV28, the J gene TRBJ2-5; 10 positions agree with TRBD1. The CDR3 is made up of 17 amino acids. Germline V gene lookup returns CDR1 MDHEN and CDR2 SYDVKM. CDR3 nucleotide sequence: TGTGCCAGCAGTGTCGGAGTCGAGACAGGGGGCAAAGAGAACCAGTACTTC. Translation gives CASSVGVETGGKENQYF. Variable domain in full (rest from reference TRBV28 and TRBJ2-5): DVKVTQSSRYLVKRTGEKVFLECVQDMDHENMFWYRQDPGLGLRLIYFSYDVKMKEKGDIPEGYSVSREKKERFSLILESASTNQTSMYLCASSVGVETGGKENQYFGPGTRLLVL.

V usage is TRBV5-1 and J usage is TRBJ2-2; tentatively, D is TRBD1 (5 bases). Between the trimmed V and J ends, which lost 2 bases and 5 bases, there was a span of 10 bases. This CDR3 has 14 amino acids. Germline-derived CDR1 and CDR2 are SGHRS and YFSETQ. The CDR3 region has the DNA TGCGCCAGCAGCTTAAGCCAGGGAACCGGGGAGCTGTTTTTT. It yields the protein CASSLSQGTGELFF.

Comments on this clone: An end of the junction does not agree with germline; a read error may underlie this. V usage is TRBV19 and J usage is TRBJ2-1; TRBD1 matches at 8 bases. In germline, CDR1 is LNHDA, CDR2 SQIVND (reference sequence). The CDR3 is 17 amino acids. CDR3 bases: TGTGCCAGTAGTGGGGGACAGGCGCTTAGCTCCGACAATGAGCAGTTCTTC. It translates to CASSGGQALSSDNEQFF.

This chain uses TRBV5-5 with TRBJ2-5; D remains unclear. The ends were cut back, 0 bases at V and 4 bases at J, with 7 bases in the middle. The CDR3 length is 13 residues. Germline V gene lookup returns CDR1 SGHKS and CDR2 YYEKEE (reference sequence). In DNA, the CDR3 is TGTGCCAGCAGCTTGGATCCTGTAGAGACCCAGTACTTC. The encoded protein is CASSLDPVETQYF.

V gene TRBV11-1 combines with J gene TRBJ1-1, with 7 nucleotides matching TRBD1. The CDR3 has 14 amino acids. V shed 6 bases and J 6 bases; nucleotides not matched to a gene: 10. Germline V CDR1 and CDR2: SGHAT, FQDESV (reference sequence). Here the CDR3 reads CASRFTGVDSEAFF. The CDR3 bases are TGTGCCAGCAGGTTCACAGGGGTGGATTCTGAAGCTTTCTTT.

The chain recombines TRBV14 with TRBJ2-3; D is uncertain. The CDR3 loop spans 12 amino acids. V was trimmed by 0 bases and J by 7 bases, leaving 5 bases between them. Germline-derived CDR1 and CDR2 are SGHDN and FVKESK. The CDR3 sequence: CASSQDSYTQYF. DNA of the CDR3: TGTGCCAGCAGCCAAGATTCGTATACGCAGTATTTT.

The CDR3 here is CASSVATSVYEQFF. CDR3 nucleotides: TGTGCCAGTAGTGTGGCGACTAGCGTCTATGAGCAGTTCTTC. V gene TRBV19 combines with J gene TRBJ2-1; 8 bases map to TRBD2. Germline CDR1 and CDR2: LNHDA and SQIVND (reference sequence). The CDR3 sequence is 14 residues long. The V segment lost 5 bases and the J segment 8 bases; nucleotides outside the gene matches: 8.

V usage is TRBV5-4 and J usage is TRBJ2-5; 8 bases line up with TRBD2. The V gene's germline CDR1 is SGHNT and CDR2 YYREEE (reference sequence). This CDR3 has 15 amino acids. After removal of 0 bases from V and 4 bases from J, the junction contained 5 bases not matched to a gene. CDR3 loop: CASSLATGGRETQYF. The DNA for the CDR3 is TGTGCCAGCAGCTTGGCCACGGGGGGGCGAGAGACCCAGTACTTC.